The 7 T cell receptor beta chains reported below all come from one sample, sequenced in a study of identical twins. TCRdb redid the calling of the 5' RACE reads with MiXCR, one entry per CDR3 protein. The sample lists 15,000 to 20,000 distinct CDR3 sequences, approximately 71% seen once, with 5.5% to 7.5% in the top ten. Material for sequencing was memory (CD45RO+) T cells sorted from blood. The receptors come from a woman under 30 in good health. This table probably holds off-target reads from a library built for another chain.

The chain combines TRBV19 with TRBJ1-2; 12 bases line up with TRBD1. The CDR3 covers 16 residues. Germline-derived CDR1 and CDR2 are LNHDA and SQIVND (reference sequence). After removal of 3 bases from V and 4 bases from J, the junction contained 6 bases not matched to a gene. DNA of the CDR3: TGTGCCAGTAGTATCCCCGGGACAGGGGGCTTCTATGGCTACACCTTC. It translates to CASSIPGTGGFYGYTF.

V gene TRBV12-3 or TRBV12-4 combines with J gene TRBJ2-7; possibly TRBD1 for D (8 bases). With 8 bases removed from V and 0 bases from J, the gap between germline ends came to 14 bases. The CDR3 runs to 14 residues. CDR3 sequence: CASRGGTGSYEQYF. DNA of the CDR3: TGTGCCAGCCGGGGAGGGACAGGCTCCTACGAGCAGTACTTC.

This chain uses TRBV4-1 with TRBJ2-3; perhaps TRBD1 as D (5 bases). The CDR3 has 14 residues. Germline assignment: CDR1 MGHRA and CDR2 YSYEKL. Trimming shortened V by 3 bases and J by 4 bases, and 11 bases separated the two germline ends. The CDR3 bases are TGCGCCAGCAGCCAGACAGTCCGGGCAGATACGCAGTATTTT. Amino acid sequence: CASSQTVRADTQYF.

In this sample, this clonotype turned up a few times. V gene TRBV5-5 combines with J gene TRBJ1-2; maybe TRBD1 (5 bases). CDR3 length: 14 amino acids. Between the trimmed V and J ends, which lost 1 base and 4 bases, there was a span of 11 bases. Germline V gives CDR1 SGHKS, CDR2 YYEKEE (reference sequence). The CDR3 nucleotides read TGTGCCAGCAGCTTGTCCCCGGGACGCTATGGCTACACCTTC. It is translated as CASSLSPGRYGYTF.

By share, this clonotype counts as medium-sized. The rearrangement joins TRBV18 to TRBJ2-3, with D unresolved. V gave up 4 bases and J gave up 6 bases, with 8 bases separating them. Looked up from germline, CDR1 is KGHSH and CDR2 is LQKENI. The length of the CDR3 is 12 residues. CDR3 loop: CASSRTGDTQYF. CDR3 DNA: TGTGCCAGCTCACGAACGGGCGATACGCAGTATTTT.

V usage is TRBV14 and J usage is TRBJ2-1, with TRBD1 as a possible D gene (5 bases). Trimming took off 0 bases at V and 9 bases at J, with 12 bases between the two ends. The CDR3 sequence is 14 residues long. Germline loops: CDR1 SGHDN, CDR2 FVKESK. The CDR3, as DNA: TGTGCCAGCAGCCAAGACTTTAGGGGCGGTGAGCAGTTCTTC. Translating it yields CASSQDFRGGEQFF.

The chain links TRBV2 to TRBJ2-3; D tentatively reads TRBD1 or TRBD2 (5 bases each). Trimming pared 8 bases from V and 8 bases from J, leaving 17 bases between. The CDR3 runs 13 residues. Looked up from germline, CDR1 is SNHLY and CDR2 is FYNNEI. The CDR3 region has the DNA TGTGCCAGCGGCGAGGCGGCTGGGGGTACGCAGTATTTT. This sequence encodes CASGEAAGGTQYF. Variable domain in full (rest from reference TRBV2 and TRBJ2-3): EPEVTQTPSHQVTQMGQEVILRCVPISNHLYFYWYRQILGQKVEFLVSFYNNEISEKSEIFDDQFSVERPDGSNFTLKIRSTKLEDSAMYFCASGEAAGGTQYFGPGTRLTVL.